This T cell receptor (beta chain) stems from a study of regulatory T cells in long-lasting Graves disease. Details on this clonotype: Its antigen remains unknown.

Broader study findings: Peripheral blood was the sole material, not thyroid tissue.

Trimming took off 3 bases at V and 4 bases at J, with 9 bases between the two ends. Germline V gene data show CDR1 as SGHTA and CDR2 as FQGNSA. This CDR3 is built from 13 residues. Indicated time point: persistent/refractory GD, antithyroid drugs over 5 years with positive TRAb. With RNA extracted from PBMCs as input, the TCR library was made. Building the TCR beta libraries relied on iRepertoire HTBI primers, and CDR3 regions underwent Arm-PCR. TCRdb re-analysed the multiplex PCR reads in MiXCR, keeping a single row per CDR3 protein. The sample consists of around 460,000 distinct CDR3 sequences, 22% of them appearing once.

This TCR was sampled from a female donor with Graves disease. Sequences were derived from peripheral blood mononuclear cells (PBMCs), sampled when the disease was refractory, from a patient treated with antithyroid drugs. This chain uses TRBV7-2 with TRBJ1-2; D remains ambiguous. In DNA form, the CDR3 reads TGTGCCAGCAGCTTGGAACGGATCTATGGCTACACCTTC. Amino acid sequence: CASSLERIYGYTF.